The source of this T cell receptor (beta chain) is a study of CD8+ T cells in alopecia areata. Concerning this clone: Its matching antigen is unknown.

Study findings and constraints: There were many expanded lesional clones persisting in scalp and blood during tofacitinib. Shared TCR sequences were less clear between patients than in mice, possibly partly from HLA diversity.

The treatment is: oral pan-JAK inhibitor, 5-10 mg twice daily. From alopecia areata patients, lesional scalp punch biopsies and peripheral blood were collected. Sequencing used cDNA as its template, made by extracting RNA and reverse transcribing it. Here immunoSEQ multiplex PCR was the method, and the copy in TCRdb shows in-frame clones only, minus some. The sample has around 200,000 clones, about 60% seen once; the top ten hold 10% to 15%. The sequence was obtained from a human donor with alopecia areata. This specimen consisted of CD8+ T cells sorted from blood, obtained at week 24, from a patient treated with tofacitinib.

In nucleotides, the CDR3 is TGTGCCAGCAGTTACTCGTACAGTAGCAATCAGCCCCAGCATTTT. It yields the protein CASSYSYSSNQPQHF. The chain carries TRBV6-5 and TRBJ1-5; D uncertain. Germline values: CDR1 MNHEY, CDR2 SVGAGI. The CDR3 is 15 amino acids. V was shortened by 0 bases and J by 0 bases, with 6 bases between the two germline ends.